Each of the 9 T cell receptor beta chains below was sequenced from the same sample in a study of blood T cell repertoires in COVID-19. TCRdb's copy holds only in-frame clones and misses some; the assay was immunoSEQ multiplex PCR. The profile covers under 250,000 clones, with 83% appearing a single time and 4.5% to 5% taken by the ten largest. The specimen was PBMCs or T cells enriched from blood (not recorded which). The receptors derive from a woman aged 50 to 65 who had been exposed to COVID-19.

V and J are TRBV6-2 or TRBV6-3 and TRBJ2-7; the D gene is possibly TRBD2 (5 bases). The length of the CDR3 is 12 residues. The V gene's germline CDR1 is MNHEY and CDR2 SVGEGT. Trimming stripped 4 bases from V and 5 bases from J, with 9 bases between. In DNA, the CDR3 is TGTGCCAGCAGTTCTCCGGGGAACGAGCAGTACTTC. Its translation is CASSSPGNEQYF.

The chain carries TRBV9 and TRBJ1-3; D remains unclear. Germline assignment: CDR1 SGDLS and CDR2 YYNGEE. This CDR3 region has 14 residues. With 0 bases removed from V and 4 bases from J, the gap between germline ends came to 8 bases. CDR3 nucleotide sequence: TGTGCCAGCAGCGTAGCTGGCAGGGGAAACACCATATATTTT. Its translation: CASSVAGRGNTIYF.

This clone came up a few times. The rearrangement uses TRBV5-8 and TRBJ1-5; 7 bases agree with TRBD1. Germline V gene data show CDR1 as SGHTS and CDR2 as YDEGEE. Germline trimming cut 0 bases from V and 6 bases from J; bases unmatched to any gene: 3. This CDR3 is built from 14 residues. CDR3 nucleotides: TGTGCCAGCAGCTTGGTAAAGGGGGCTCAGCCCCAGCATTTT. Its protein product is CASSLVKGAQPQHF.

DNA of the CDR3: TGTGCCAGTAGTATAGATACTACCTTCCTTGGCTACACCTTC. Protein product: CASSIDTTFLGYTF. V is TRBV19 and J is TRBJ1-2; D is unresolved. V lost 0 bases and J lost 7, with 12 bases in between. In germline, CDR1 is LNHDA, CDR2 SQIVND (reference sequence). The CDR3 spans 14 residues.

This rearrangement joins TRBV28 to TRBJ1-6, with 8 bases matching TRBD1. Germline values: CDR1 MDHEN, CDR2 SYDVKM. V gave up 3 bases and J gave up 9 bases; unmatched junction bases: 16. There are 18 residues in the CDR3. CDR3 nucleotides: TGTGCCAGCAGTTTTCCCACCCTCACCGGGACAGGAGGTTCACCCCTCCACTTT. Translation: CASSFPTLTGTGGSPLHF.

CDR3 region: CASSLIGVGGGYNYGYTF. The CDR3 DNA sequence: TGTGCCAGCAGTTTAATCGGAGTGGGTGGGGGGTACAACTATGGCTACACCTTC. The rearrangement links TRBV28 to TRBJ1-2; the D gene is possibly TRBD1 (5 bases). Germline V gene data show CDR1 as MDHEN and CDR2 as SYDVKM. The CDR3 spans 18 residues. Between the trimmed V and J ends, which lost 2 bases and 2 bases, there was a span of 21 bases.

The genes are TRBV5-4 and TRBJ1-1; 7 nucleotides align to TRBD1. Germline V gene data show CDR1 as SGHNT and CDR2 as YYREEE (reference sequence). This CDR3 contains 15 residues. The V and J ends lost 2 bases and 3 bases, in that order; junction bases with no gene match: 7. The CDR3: CASSFGGRGDTEAFF. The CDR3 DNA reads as TGTGCCAGCAGCTTCGGGGGCAGGGGGGACACTGAAGCTTTCTTT.

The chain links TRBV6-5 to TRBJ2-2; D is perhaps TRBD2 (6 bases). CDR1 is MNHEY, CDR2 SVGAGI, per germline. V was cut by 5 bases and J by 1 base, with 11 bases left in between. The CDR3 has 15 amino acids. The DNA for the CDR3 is TGTGCCAGCAGTCCACTGGGGGGGAACACCGGGGAGCTGTTTTTT. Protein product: CASSPLGGNTGELFF.

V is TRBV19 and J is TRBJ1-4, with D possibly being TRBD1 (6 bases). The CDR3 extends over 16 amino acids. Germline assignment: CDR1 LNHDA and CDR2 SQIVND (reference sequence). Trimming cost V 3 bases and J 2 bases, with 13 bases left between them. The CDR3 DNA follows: TGTGCCAGTAGTATGCGGGGGCGCGTGACTAATGAAAAACTGTTTTTT. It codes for CASSMRGRVTNEKLFF. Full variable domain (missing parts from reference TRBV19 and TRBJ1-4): DGGITQSPKYLFRKEGQNVTLSCEQNLNHDAMYWYRQDPGQGLRLIYYSQIVNDFQKGDIAEGYSVSREKKESFPLTVTSAQKNPTAFYLCASSMRGRVTNEKLFFGSGTQLSVL.